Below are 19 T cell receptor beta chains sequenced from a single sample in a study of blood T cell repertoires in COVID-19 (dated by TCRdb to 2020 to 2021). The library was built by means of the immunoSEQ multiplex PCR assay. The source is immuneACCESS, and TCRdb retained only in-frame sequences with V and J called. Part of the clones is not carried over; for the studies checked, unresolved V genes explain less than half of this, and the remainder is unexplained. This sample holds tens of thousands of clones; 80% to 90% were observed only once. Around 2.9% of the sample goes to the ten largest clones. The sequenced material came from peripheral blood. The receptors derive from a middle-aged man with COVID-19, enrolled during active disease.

The CDR3 region is CASSPGGGGNEKLFF. In nucleotides, the CDR3 is TGTGCCAGCTCACCAGGTGGCGGGGGGAATGAAAAACTGTTTTTT. This chain joins TRBV18 and TRBJ1-4; perhaps TRBD1 as D (5 bases). The CDR3 contains 15 residues. V lost 2 bases, J lost 5 bases, and 12 bases lay in between. Germline V gene data show CDR1 as KGHSH and CDR2 as LQKENI.

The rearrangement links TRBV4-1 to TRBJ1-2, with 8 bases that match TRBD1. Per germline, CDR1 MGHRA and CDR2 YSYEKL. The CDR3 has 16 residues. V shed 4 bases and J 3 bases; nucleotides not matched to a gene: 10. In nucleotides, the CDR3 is TGCGCCAGCAGCCTTACGCCCGGACAGGGACACTATGGCTACACCTTC. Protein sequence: CASSLTPGQGHYGYTF.

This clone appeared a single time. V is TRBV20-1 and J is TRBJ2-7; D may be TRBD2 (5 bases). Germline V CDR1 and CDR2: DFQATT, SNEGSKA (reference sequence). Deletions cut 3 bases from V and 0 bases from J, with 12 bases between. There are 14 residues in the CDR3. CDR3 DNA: TGCAGTGCTAGTGTGGAGGCCGGCTCCTACGAGCAGTACTTC. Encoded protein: CSASVEAGSYEQYF.

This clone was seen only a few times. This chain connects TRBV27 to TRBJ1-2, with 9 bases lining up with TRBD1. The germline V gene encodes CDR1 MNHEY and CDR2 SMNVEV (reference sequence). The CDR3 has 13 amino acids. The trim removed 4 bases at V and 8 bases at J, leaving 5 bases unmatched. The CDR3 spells CASSYRTGVGYTF. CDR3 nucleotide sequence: TGTGCCAGCAGTTACCGGACAGGGGTCGGCTACACCTTC.

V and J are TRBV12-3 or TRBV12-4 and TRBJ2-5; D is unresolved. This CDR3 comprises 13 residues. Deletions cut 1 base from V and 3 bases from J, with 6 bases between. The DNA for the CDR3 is TGTGCCAGCAGTTTAGGAGTTGAAGAGACCCAGTACTTC. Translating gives CASSLGVEETQYF.

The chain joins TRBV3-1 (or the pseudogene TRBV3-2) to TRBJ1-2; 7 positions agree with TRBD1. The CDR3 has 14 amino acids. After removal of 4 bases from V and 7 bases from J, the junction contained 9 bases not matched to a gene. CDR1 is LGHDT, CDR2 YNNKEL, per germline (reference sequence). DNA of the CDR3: TGTGCCAGCAGCCCCGGACAGGTCCGTGGTGGCTACACCTTC. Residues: CASSPGQVRGGYTF.

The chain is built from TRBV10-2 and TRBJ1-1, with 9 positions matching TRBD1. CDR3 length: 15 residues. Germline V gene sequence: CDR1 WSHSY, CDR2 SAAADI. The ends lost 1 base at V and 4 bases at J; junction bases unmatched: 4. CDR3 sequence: CASSEYGTGPTEAFF. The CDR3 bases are TGCGCCAGCAGTGAGTATGGGACAGGGCCCACTGAAGCTTTCTTT.

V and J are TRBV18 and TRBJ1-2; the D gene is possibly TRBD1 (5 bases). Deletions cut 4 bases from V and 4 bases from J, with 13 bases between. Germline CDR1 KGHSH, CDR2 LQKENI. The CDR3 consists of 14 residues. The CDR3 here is CASSQETVTYGYTF. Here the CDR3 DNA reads TGTGCCAGCTCACAAGAGACAGTTACCTATGGCTACACCTTC.

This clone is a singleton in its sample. The CDR3 DNA sequence: TGTGCCAGTAGTACAGGACAGGGCCTCATGAACACTGAAGCTTTCTTT. It codes for CASSTGQGLMNTEAFF. The chain carries TRBV19 and TRBJ1-1, with 8 bases identical to TRBD1. The CDR3 consists of 16 residues. Germline V gene lookup returns CDR1 LNHDA and CDR2 SQIVND (reference sequence). The V gene end was trimmed by 4 bases and the J gene end by 0 bases; junction bases not matched to a gene: 7.

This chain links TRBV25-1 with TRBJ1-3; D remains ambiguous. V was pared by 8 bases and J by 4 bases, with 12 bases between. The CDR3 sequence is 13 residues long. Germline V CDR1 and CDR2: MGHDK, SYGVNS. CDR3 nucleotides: TGTGCCAGCCAGGAGGAATTCGGAAACACCATATATTTT. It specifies CASQEEFGNTIYF.

CDR3 region: CAGGDRVATEAFF. The DNA of the CDR3 is TGTGCCGGGGGGGACAGGGTGGCCACTGAAGCTTTCTTT. This chain connects TRBV2 to TRBJ1-1, with TRBD1 matching 9 bases. This CDR3 comprises 13 residues. CDR1 is SNHLY, CDR2 FYNNEI, per germline. The trim removed 11 bases at V and 4 bases at J, leaving 8 bases unmatched.

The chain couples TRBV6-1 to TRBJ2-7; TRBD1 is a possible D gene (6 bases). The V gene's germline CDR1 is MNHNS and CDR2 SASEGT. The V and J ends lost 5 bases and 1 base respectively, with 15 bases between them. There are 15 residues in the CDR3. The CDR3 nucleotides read TGTGCCAGCAGTCCCCAGGGGCTACTTTCCTACGAGCAGTACTTC. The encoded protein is CASSPQGLLSYEQYF.

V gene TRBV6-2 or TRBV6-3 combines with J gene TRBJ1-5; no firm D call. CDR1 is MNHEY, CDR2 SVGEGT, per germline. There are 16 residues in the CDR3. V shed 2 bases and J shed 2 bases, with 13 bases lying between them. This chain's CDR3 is CASSYPGRIGNQPQHF. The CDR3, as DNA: TGTGCCAGCAGTTACCCCGGGAGGATCGGCAATCAGCCCCAGCATTTT.

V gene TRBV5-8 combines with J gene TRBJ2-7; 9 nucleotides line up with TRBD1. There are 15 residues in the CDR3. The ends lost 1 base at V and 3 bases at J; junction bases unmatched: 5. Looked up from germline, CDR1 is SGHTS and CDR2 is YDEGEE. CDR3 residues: CASSLSGTGLYEQYF. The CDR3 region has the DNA TGTGCCAGCAGCTTGTCCGGGACAGGGCTCTACGAGCAGTACTTC. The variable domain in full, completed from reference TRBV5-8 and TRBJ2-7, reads EAGVTQSPTHLIKTRGQQATLRCSPISGHTSVYWYQQALGLGLQFLLWYDEGEERNRGNFPPRFSGRQFPNYSSELNVNALELEDSALYLCASSLSGTGLYEQYFGPGTRLTVT.

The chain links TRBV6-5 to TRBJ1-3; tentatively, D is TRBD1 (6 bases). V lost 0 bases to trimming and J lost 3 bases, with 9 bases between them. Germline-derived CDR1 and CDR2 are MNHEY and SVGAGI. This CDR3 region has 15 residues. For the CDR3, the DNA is TGTGCCAGCAGTTACTCCGGACAGCTTGGAAACACCATATATTTT. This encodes CASSYSGQLGNTIYF.

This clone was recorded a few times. CDR3 sequence reads: CASSFLTALGYTF. In DNA form, the CDR3 reads TGTGCCAGCAGTTTTTTAACAGCCTTAGGCTACACCTTC. The rearrangement joins TRBV12-3 or TRBV12-4 to TRBJ1-2; D gene ambiguous. This CDR3 contains 13 residues. The V end lost 3 bases, the J end lost 8 bases, and 13 bases lay between the germline ends.

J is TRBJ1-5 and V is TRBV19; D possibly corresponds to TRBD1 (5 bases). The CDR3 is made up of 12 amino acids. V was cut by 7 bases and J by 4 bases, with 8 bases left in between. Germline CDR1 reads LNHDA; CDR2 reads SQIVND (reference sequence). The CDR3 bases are TGTGCCAGTACAAGGGGTAATCAGCCCCAGCATTTT. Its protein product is CASTRGNQPQHF.

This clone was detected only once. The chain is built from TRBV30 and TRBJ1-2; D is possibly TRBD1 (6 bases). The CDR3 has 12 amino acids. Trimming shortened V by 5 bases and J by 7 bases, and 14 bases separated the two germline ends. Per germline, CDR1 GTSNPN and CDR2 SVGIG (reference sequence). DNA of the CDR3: TGTGCCTGGGCTACAGGGAGCCCTGGCTACACCTTC. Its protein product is CAWATGSPGYTF.

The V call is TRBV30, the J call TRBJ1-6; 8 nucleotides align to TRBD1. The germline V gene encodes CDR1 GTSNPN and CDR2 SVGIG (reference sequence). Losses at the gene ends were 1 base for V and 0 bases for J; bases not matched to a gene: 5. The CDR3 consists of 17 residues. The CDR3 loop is CAWSDRDRSSYNSPLHF. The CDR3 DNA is TGTGCCTGGAGTGACCGGGACAGGAGCTCCTATAATTCACCCCTCCACTTT. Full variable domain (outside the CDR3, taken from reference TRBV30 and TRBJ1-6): SQTIHQWPATLVQPVGSPLSLECTVEGTSNPNLYWYRQAAGRGLQLLFYSVGIGQISSEVPQNLSASRPQDRQFILSSKKLLLSDSGFYLCAWSDRDRSSYNSPLHFGNGTRLTVT.